Listed here are 14 T cell receptor beta chains from one sample, sequenced in a study of T cell responses to AZD1222 COVID-19 vaccine. Profiled with immunoSEQ multiplex PCR; TCRdb holds only in-frame clones, not every one. The sample lists 140,000 to 150,000 clones, over 90% occurring once. The source was peripheral blood, collected on day 0 of AZD1222 vaccination. These receptors came from an adult in good health.

This sequence joins TRBV7-9 and TRBJ1-2; 8 positions match TRBD1. The CDR3 runs to 15 residues. Germline CDR1 reads SEHNR; CDR2 reads FQNEAQ (reference sequence). The J segment lost 0 bases and the V segment lost 4 bases, leaving 4 bases of the junction unmatched. The CDR3 is CASSSRTGPNYGYTF. The CDR3 DNA reads TGTGCCAGCAGCTCCCGGACAGGGCCTAACTATGGCTACACCTTC.

V usage is TRBV5-6 and J usage is TRBJ2-3; 7 nucleotides line up with TRBD1. Germline V gives CDR1 SGHDT, CDR2 YYEEEE. CDR3 length: 13 amino acids. The V segment lost 5 bases and the J segment 3 bases; nucleotides outside the gene matches: 3. The CDR3 region is CASSTQGTDTQYF. CDR3 bases: TGTGCCAGCAGTACACAGGGGACAGATACGCAGTATTTT.

This clone was counted between two and nine times. The DNA for the CDR3 is TGTGCCAGCAGCCCTTTGAGCCAAGTTACTGAAGCTTTCTTT. The encoded protein is CASSPLSQVTEAFF. The gene calls are TRBV7-9 and TRBJ1-1; D uncertain. V was clipped by 5 bases and J by 5 bases, with 15 bases between them. This CDR3 contains 14 residues. Germline V lookup: CDR1 SEHNR, CDR2 FQNEAQ (reference sequence).

CDR3 bases: TGTGCCACCAGCTACGACAGCCATAGCAATCAGCCCCAGCATTTT. It encodes CATSYDSHSNQPQHF. The chain joins TRBV15 to TRBJ1-5; possible D gene TRBD1, 5 bases. Germline CDR1 reads LNHNV; CDR2 reads YYDKDF (reference sequence). The CDR3 is made up of 15 amino acids. V was clipped by 5 bases and J by 0 bases, with 11 bases between them. Supplemented by reference TRBV15 and TRBJ1-5, the full variable domain reads DAMVIQNPRYQVTQFGKPVTLSCSQTLNHNVMYWYQQKSSQAPKLLFHYYDKDFNNEADTPDNFQSRRPNTSFCFLDIRSPGLGDTAMYLCATSYDSHSNQPQHFGDGTRLSIL.

The genes are TRBV2 and TRBJ1-5; 11 nucleotides line up with TRBD1. In germline, CDR1 is SNHLY, CDR2 FYNNEI. The CDR3 contains 15 residues. V was clipped by 6 bases and J by 1 base; unmatched bases: 2. The CDR3 DNA reads as TGTGCCAGCAGAGGGACAGGGGGGAGCAATCAGCCCCAGCATTTT. Translating it yields CASRGTGGSNQPQHF. The whole variable domain, filled in from reference TRBV2 and TRBJ1-5, reads EPEVTQTPSHQVTQMGQEVILRCVPISNHLYFYWYRQILGQKVEFLVSFYNNEISEKSEIFDDQFSVERPDGSNFTLKIRSTKLEDSAMYFCASRGTGGSNQPQHFGDGTRLSIL.

The chain combines TRBV6-1 with TRBJ2-7, with D unclear. This CDR3 comprises 11 residues. Germline V gene sequence: CDR1 MNHNS, CDR2 SASEGT. Trimming removed 3 bases from V and 3 bases from J, with 3 bases in between. The CDR3 spells CASSEGYEQYF. The CDR3 DNA follows: TGTGCCAGCAGTGAGGGCTACGAGCAGTACTTC.

The chain couples TRBV30 to TRBJ2-7; TRBD1 matches at 10 bases. This CDR3 spans 15 amino acids. V dropped 1 base and J dropped 5; count of bases not matched to a gene: 8. Per germline, CDR1 GTSNPN and CDR2 SVGIG (reference sequence). The CDR3 reads CAWSDAGTGADEQYF. In DNA, the CDR3 is TGTGCCTGGAGTGACGCCGGGACAGGGGCGGACGAGCAGTACTTC.

The chain combines TRBV11-3 with TRBJ2-2; D ambiguous. The ends were cut back, 1 base at V and 2 bases at J, with 5 bases in the middle. CDR3 length: 14 amino acids. Per the germline V gene, CDR1 is SGHNT and CDR2 is YENEEA. CDR3 region: CASSLGTNTGELFF. CDR3 bases: TGTGCCAGCAGCTTAGGAACCAACACCGGGGAGCTGTTTTTT.

The chain carries TRBV19 and TRBJ1-2, with D possibly TRBD1 on 6 matching bases. The V end lost 3 bases, the J end lost 6 bases, and 14 bases lay between the germline ends. CDR1 is LNHDA and CDR2 is SQIVND in the germline V gene (reference sequence). The CDR3 runs to 14 residues. CDR3: CASSIGGRVDGYTF. For the CDR3, the DNA is TGTGCCAGTAGTATCGGGGGCAGGGTCGATGGCTACACCTTC. The whole variable domain, filled in from reference TRBV19 and TRBJ1-2, reads DGGITQSPKYLFRKEGQNVTLSCEQNLNHDAMYWYRQDPGQGLRLIYYSQIVNDFQKGDIAEGYSVSREKKESFPLTVTSAQKNPTAFYLCASSIGGRVDGYTFGSGTRLTVV.

V usage is TRBV28 and J usage is TRBJ2-3; possible D gene TRBD2, 7 bases. The CDR3 length is 13 residues. Trimming pared 6 bases from V and 6 bases from J, leaving 13 bases between. Germline V gene lookup returns CDR1 MDHEN and CDR2 SYDVKM. CDR3 loop: CASRGHSGDTQYF. In DNA form, the CDR3 reads TGTGCCAGCAGGGGACATAGCGGGGATACGCAGTATTTT.

This rearrangement joins TRBV24-1 to TRBJ2-2; D gene uncertain. Germline V gene sequence: CDR1 KGHDR, CDR2 SFDVKD. The CDR3 runs 14 residues. V gave up 9 bases and J gave up 1 base, with 11 bases separating them. CDR3 residues: CATSNARNTGELFF. The CDR3 DNA reads as TGTGCCACCTCTAATGCTAGGAACACCGGGGAGCTGTTTTTT.

The rearrangement uses TRBV24-1 and TRBJ2-2, with D uncertain. Deletions cut 6 bases from V and 7 bases from J, with 23 bases between. The CDR3 contains 17 residues. Per germline, CDR1 KGHDR and CDR2 SFDVKD. The CDR3 loop reads CATSSPGVADRGGELFF. The CDR3 coding sequence is TGTGCCACCAGTTCCCCGGGTGTCGCAGATAGAGGCGGGGAGCTGTTTTTT.

V is TRBV19 and J is TRBJ1-2; 8 bases are a match to TRBD1. CDR1 is LNHDA, CDR2 SQIVND, per germline (reference sequence). This CDR3 has 14 amino acids. Trimming at V came to 6 bases and at J to 7 bases, leaving 10 bases not matched to a gene. The CDR3 sequence: CASSPARGHTGYTF. CDR3 nucleotides: TGTGCCAGTAGCCCAGCCAGGGGGCATACTGGCTACACCTTC.

As regards this clone: The sample carries other DNA sequences with the same CDR3. The chain recombines TRBV4-1 with TRBJ2-1; 8 bases line up with TRBD2. This CDR3 has 16 amino acids. CDR1 is MGHRA and CDR2 is YSYEKL in the germline V gene. Trimming at V came to 0 bases and at J to 1 base, leaving 2 bases not matched to a gene. The CDR3 is CASSQDPGGSYNEQFF. The CDR3 bases are TGCGCCAGCAGCCAAGATCCGGGAGGGTCCTACAATGAGCAGTTCTTC.